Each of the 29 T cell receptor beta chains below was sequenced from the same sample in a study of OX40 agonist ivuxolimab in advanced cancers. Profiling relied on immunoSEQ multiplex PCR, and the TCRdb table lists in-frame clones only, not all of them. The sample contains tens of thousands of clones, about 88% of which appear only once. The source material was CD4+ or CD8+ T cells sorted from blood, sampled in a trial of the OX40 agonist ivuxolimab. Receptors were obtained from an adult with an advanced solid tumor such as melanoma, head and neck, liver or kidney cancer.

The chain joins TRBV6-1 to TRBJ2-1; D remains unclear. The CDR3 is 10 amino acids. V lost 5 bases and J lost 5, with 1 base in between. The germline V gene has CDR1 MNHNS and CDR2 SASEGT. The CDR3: CASSNNEQFF. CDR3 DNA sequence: TGTGCCAGCAGTAACAATGAGCAGTTCTTC.

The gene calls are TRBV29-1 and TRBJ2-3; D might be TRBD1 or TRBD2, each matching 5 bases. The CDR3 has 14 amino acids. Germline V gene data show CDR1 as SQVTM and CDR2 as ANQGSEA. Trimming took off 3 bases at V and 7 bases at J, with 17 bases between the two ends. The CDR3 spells CSVDRADGKNTQYF. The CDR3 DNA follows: TGCAGCGTTGACAGGGCTGACGGGAAGAATACGCAGTATTTT.

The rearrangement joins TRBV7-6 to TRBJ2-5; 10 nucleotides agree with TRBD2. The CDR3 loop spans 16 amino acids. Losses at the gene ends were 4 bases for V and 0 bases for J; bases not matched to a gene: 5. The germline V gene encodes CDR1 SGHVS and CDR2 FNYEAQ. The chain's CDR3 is CASSSWTSGNQETQYF. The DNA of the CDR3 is TGTGCCAGCAGCTCCTGGACTAGCGGAAACCAAGAGACCCAGTACTTC.

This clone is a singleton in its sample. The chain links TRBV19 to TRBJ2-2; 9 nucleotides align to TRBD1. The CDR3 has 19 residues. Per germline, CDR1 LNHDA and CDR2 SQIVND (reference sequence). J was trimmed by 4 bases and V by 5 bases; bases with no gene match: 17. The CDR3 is CASSPAGTGRRRTTGELFF. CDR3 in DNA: TGTGCCAGTAGTCCCGCCGGGACAGGGCGACGCCGCACCACCGGGGAGCTGTTTTTT.

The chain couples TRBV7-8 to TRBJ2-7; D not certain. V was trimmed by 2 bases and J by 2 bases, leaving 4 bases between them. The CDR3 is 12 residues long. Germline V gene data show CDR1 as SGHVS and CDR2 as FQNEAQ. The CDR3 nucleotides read TGTGCCAGCAGCTTAATGGCCTACGAGCAGTACTTC. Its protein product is CASSLMAYEQYF.

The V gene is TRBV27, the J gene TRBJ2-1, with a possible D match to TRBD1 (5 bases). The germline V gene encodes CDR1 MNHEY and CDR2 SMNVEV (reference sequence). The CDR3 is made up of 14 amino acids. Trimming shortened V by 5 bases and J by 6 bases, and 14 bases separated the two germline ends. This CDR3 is CASSPRQGPNEQFF. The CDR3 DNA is TGTGCCAGCAGTCCCCGGCAGGGTCCCAATGAGCAGTTCTTC.

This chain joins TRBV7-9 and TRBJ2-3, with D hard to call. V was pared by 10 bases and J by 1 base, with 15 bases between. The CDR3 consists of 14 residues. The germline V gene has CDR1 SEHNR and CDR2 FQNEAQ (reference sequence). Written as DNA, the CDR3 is TGTGCCACCCAAAGCGCTGGCCGCACAGATACGCAGTATTTT. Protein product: CATQSAGRTDTQYF.

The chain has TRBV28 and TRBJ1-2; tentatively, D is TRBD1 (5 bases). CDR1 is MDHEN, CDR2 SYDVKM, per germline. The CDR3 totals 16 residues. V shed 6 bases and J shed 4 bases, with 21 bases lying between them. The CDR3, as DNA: TGTGCCAGCAGACAAGGGGAGGGGACGACGTTCTATGGCTACACCTTC. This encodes CASRQGEGTTFYGYTF.

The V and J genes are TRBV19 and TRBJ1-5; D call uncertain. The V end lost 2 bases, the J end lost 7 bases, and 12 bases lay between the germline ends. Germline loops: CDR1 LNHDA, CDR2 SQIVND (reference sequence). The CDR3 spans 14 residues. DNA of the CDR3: TGTGCCAGTAGTATATCGGGCCCGTGGCAGCCCCAGCATTTT. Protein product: CASSISGPWQPQHF.

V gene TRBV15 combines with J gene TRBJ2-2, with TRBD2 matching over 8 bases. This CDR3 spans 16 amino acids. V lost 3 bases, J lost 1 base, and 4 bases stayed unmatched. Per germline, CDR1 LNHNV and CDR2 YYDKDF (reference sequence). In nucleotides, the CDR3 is TGTGCCACCAGCAGGGGTAGCGGGAAGAACACCGGGGAGCTGTTTTTT. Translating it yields CATSRGSGKNTGELFF.

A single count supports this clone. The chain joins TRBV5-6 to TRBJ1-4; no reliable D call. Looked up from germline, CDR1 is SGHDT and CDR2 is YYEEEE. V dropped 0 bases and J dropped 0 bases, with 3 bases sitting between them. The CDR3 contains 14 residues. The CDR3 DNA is TGTGCCAGCAGCTTGGAAGCAACTAATGAAAAACTGTTTTTT. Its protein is CASSLEATNEKLFF.

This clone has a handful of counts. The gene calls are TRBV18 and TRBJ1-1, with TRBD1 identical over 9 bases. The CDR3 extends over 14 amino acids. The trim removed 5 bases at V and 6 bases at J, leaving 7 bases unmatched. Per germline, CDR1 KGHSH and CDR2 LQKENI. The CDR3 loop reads CASSGTGGAAEAFF. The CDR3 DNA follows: TGTGCCAGCTCAGGAACAGGGGGCGCGGCTGAAGCTTTCTTT.

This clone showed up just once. CDR3: CASSLGLAGVADTQYF. In DNA form, the CDR3 reads TGCGCCAGCAGCTTGGGTCTAGCGGGAGTTGCAGATACGCAGTATTTT. The chain couples TRBV5-1 to TRBJ2-3; 10 nucleotides match TRBD2. This CDR3 region has 16 residues. Germline loops: CDR1 SGHRS, CDR2 YFSETQ. Germline trimming cut 0 bases from V and 4 bases from J; bases unmatched to any gene: 5.

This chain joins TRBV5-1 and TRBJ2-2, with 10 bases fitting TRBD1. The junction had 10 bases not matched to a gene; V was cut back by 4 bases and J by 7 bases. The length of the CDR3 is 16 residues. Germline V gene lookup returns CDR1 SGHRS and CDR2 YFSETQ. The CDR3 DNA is TGCGCCAGCAGCCCTCTACCGGGACAGGGGATCGGGGAGCTGTTTTTT. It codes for CASSPLPGQGIGELFF.

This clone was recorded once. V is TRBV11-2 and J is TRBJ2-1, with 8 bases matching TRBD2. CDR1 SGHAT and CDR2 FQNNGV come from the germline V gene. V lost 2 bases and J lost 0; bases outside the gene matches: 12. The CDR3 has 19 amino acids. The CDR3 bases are TGTGCCAGCAGCTTATATGCCACGACTAGCGCGAGCTCCTACAATGAGCAGTTCTTC. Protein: CASSLYATTSASSYNEQFF.

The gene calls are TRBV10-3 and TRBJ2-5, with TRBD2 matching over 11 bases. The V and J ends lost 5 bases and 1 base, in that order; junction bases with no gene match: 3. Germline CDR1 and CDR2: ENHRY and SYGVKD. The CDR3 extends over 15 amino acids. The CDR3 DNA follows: TGTGCCATCAGTCCCGGGACTAGCGGCCAAGAGACCCAGTACTTC. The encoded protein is CAISPGTSGQETQYF.

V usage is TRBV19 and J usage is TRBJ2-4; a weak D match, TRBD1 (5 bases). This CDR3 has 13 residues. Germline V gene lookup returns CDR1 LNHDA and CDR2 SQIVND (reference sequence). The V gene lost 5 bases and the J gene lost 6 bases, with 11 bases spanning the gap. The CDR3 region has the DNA TGTGCCAGTAGTCCAGGGCAATCAAACATTCAGTACTTC. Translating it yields CASSPGQSNIQYF.

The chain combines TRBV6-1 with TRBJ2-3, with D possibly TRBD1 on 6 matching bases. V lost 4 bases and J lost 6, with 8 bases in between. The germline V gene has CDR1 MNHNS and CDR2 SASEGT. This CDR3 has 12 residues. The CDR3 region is CASSAQGDTQYF. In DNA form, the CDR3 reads TGTGCCAGCAGTGCCCAGGGGGATACGCAGTATTTT.

This chain's CDR3 is CASSYSKAQTDTQYF. The CDR3 DNA is TGTGCCAGCAGTTACTCCAAGGCACAGACAGATACGCAGTATTTT. The chain combines TRBV6-5 with TRBJ2-3; D is unclear. Germline V gives CDR1 MNHEY, CDR2 SVGAGI. This CDR3 contains 15 residues. Trimming left V 0 bases short and J 3 bases short, with 10 bases between.

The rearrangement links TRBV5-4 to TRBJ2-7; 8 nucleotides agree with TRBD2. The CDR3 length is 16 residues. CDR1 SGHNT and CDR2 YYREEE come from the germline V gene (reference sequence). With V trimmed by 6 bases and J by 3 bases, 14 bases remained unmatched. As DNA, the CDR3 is TGTGCCAGCACCAGCGGGGGTGCCGGACGGAACTACGAGCAGTACTTC. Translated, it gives CASTSGGAGRNYEQYF.

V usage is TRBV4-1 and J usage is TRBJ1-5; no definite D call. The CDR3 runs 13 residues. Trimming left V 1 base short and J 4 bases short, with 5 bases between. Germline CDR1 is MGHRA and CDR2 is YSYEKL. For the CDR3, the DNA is TGCGCCAGCAGCCAAGGGACGAATCAGCCCCAGCATTTT. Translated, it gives CASSQGTNQPQHF.

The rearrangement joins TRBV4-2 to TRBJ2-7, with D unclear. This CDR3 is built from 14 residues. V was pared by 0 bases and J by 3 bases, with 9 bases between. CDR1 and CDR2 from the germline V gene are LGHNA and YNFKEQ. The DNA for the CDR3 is TGTGCCAGCAGCCAAGATTTTGCGAGCTACGAGCAGTACTTC. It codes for CASSQDFASYEQYF.

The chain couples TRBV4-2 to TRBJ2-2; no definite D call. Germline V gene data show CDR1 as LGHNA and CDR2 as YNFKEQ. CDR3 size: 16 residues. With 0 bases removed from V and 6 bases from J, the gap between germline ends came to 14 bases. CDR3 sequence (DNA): TGTGCCAGCAGCCAAGAAACACCCCAGCTAGCCGGGGAGCTGTTTTTT. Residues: CASSQETPQLAGELFF.

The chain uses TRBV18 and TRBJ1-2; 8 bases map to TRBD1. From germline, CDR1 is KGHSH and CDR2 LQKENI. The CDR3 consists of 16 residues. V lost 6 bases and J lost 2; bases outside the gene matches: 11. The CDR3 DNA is TGTGCCAGCTCGTCTGGGGGCGCAGGGGGCAACTATGGCTACACCTTC. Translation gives CASSSGGAGGNYGYTF.

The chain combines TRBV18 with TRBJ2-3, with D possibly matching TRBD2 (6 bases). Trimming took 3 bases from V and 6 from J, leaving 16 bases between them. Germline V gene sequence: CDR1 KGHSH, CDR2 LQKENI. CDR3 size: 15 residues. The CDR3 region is CASSPQRAEMDTQYF. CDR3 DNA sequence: TGTGCCAGCTCACCTCAGCGGGCCGAGATGGATACGCAGTATTTT.

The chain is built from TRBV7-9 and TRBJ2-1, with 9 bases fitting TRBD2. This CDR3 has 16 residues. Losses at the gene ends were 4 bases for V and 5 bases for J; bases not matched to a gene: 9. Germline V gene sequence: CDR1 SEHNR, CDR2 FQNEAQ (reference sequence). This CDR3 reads CASSSTGTSSHNEQFF. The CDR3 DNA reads TGTGCCAGCAGCTCCACCGGGACTAGCAGCCACAATGAGCAGTTCTTC. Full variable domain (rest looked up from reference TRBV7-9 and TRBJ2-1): DTGVSQNPRHKITKRGQNVTFRCDPISEHNRLYWYRQTLGQGPEFLTYFQNEAQLEKSRLLSDRFSAERPKGSFSTLEIQRTEQGDSAMYLCASSSTGTSSHNEQFFGPGTRLTVL.

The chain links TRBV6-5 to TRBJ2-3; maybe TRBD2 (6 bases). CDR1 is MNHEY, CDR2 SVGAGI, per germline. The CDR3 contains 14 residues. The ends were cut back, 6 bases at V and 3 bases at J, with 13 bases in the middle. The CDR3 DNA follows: TGTGCCAGCAGGTTACGGGAGCAAACAGATACGCAGTATTTT. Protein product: CASRLREQTDTQYF.

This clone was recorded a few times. This CDR3 is CAIRPGGAGYTGELFF. CDR3 sequence (DNA): TGTGCCATCCGCCCGGGGGGGGCAGGGTACACCGGGGAGCTGTTTTTT. The chain combines TRBV10-3 with TRBJ2-2, with 8 bases that match TRBD2. V dropped 8 bases and J dropped 3; count of bases not matched to a gene: 11. The CDR3 is 16 residues long. Germline values: CDR1 ENHRY, CDR2 SYGVKD.

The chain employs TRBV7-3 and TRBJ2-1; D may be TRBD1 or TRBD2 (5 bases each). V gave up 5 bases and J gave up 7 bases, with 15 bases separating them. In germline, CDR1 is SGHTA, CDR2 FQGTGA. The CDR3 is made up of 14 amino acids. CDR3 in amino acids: CASSMTGTANEQFF. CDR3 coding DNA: TGTGCCAGCAGCATGACCGGGACCGCGAATGAGCAGTTCTTC.